Below are 28 T cell receptor beta chains sequenced from a single sample in a study of blood T cell repertoires in COVID-19. Using immunoSEQ multiplex PCR, the repertoire was profiled, and TCRdb retains in-frame clones only, with some absent. This table holds 100,000 or so clones, 80% to 95% found once. Sequenced sample: peripheral blood. Every receptor here comes from a man in his fifties with active COVID-19.

V is TRBV11-3 and J is TRBJ2-1; tentative D call: TRBD1 (5 bases). Germline lookup yields CDR1 SGHNT and CDR2 YENEEA. Trimming shortened V by 6 bases and J by 7 bases, and 10 bases separated the two germline ends. The CDR3 runs to 12 residues. The CDR3 DNA follows: TGTGCCAGCAGACAAGACAGTAATGAGCAGTTCTTC. Translated: CASRQDSNEQFF.

The chain carries TRBV30 and TRBJ1-6, with D possibly TRBD1 on 6 matching bases. CDR3 length equals 11 residues. Germline CDR1 and CDR2: GTSNPN and SVGIG (reference sequence). The V gene lost 5 bases and the J gene lost 7 bases, with 6 bases spanning the gap. The DNA of the CDR3 is TGTGCCTGGGGACAGAATTCACCCCTCCACTTT. Protein: CAWGQNSPLHF.

The chain joins TRBV28 to TRBJ1-2; no clear D. V shed 6 bases and J shed 5 bases, with 7 bases lying between them. This CDR3 region has 11 residues. Per the germline V gene, CDR1 is MDHEN and CDR2 is SYDVKM. CDR3 coding DNA: TGTGCCAGCAGCTCCCTGTATGGCTACACCTTC. Its protein product is CASSSLYGYTF.

The chain joins TRBV10-3 to TRBJ2-3, with D tentatively TRBD1 (7 bases). There are 16 residues in the CDR3. Trimming took 5 bases from V and 3 from J, leaving 18 bases between them. Looked up from germline, CDR1 is ENHRY and CDR2 is SYGVKD. CDR3 region: CAISTLGGGATDTQYF. CDR3 bases: TGTGCCATCAGTACTTTAGGGGGCGGGGCTACAGATACGCAGTATTTT.

The rearrangement uses TRBV7-9 and TRBJ1-6; no clear D gene. With 1 base removed from V and 7 bases from J, the gap between germline ends came to 5 bases. CDR3 size: 13 residues. Per germline, CDR1 SEHNR and CDR2 FQNEAQ (reference sequence). The CDR3 protein is CASSLERNSPLHF. CDR3 sequence (DNA): TGTGCCAGCAGCTTAGAGAGGAATTCACCCCTCCACTTT.

The chain couples TRBV2 to TRBJ1-1, with D perhaps TRBD1 (5 bases). The CDR3 spans 13 residues. Between the trimmed V and J ends, which lost 7 bases and 3 bases, there was a span of 12 bases. The germline V gene encodes CDR1 SNHLY and CDR2 FYNNEI. The CDR3 protein is CASTQGEDTEAFF. CDR3 in DNA: TGTGCCAGCACCCAGGGTGAAGACACTGAAGCTTTCTTT.

The chain recombines TRBV7-9 with TRBJ1-4, with D unclear. Trimming stripped 5 bases from V and 5 bases from J, with 15 bases between. The CDR3 is 15 amino acids. The germline CDR1 and CDR2 sequences are SEHNR and FQNEAQ (reference sequence). For the CDR3, the DNA is TGTGCCAGCAGCCGAAGTACAGTCAGGAATGAAAAACTGTTTTTT. It translates to CASSRSTVRNEKLFF.

This chain uses TRBV14 with TRBJ1-2; possible D gene TRBD1, 5 bases. The ends were cut back, 0 bases at V and 4 bases at J, with 12 bases in the middle. This CDR3 contains 15 residues. Germline V gives CDR1 SGHDN, CDR2 FVKESK. CDR3 loop: CASSQDPTAGYGYTF. CDR3 sequence (DNA): TGTGCCAGCAGCCAAGATCCGACAGCGGGCTATGGCTACACCTTC.

This chain joins TRBV6-5 and TRBJ1-4; D possibly corresponds to TRBD1 (6 bases). Germline V CDR1 and CDR2: MNHEY, SVGAGI. The V end was cut by 4 bases, the J end by 11 bases, with 23 bases between. The CDR3 runs to 16 residues. The CDR3 DNA reads TGTGCCAGCAGTTTCAGACTGACAGGCCCTTTGGGGAAACTGTTTTTT. Translated: CASSFRLTGPLGKLFF.

This chain links TRBV29-1 with TRBJ1-3, with D perhaps matching TRBD1 (5 bases). The germline V gene encodes CDR1 SQVTM and CDR2 ANQGSEA. The V and J ends lost 1 base and 1 base respectively, with 11 bases between them. CDR3 size: 15 residues. Here the CDR3 reads CSVEGTSTSGNTIYF. In DNA, the CDR3 is TGCAGCGTTGAAGGGACATCCACTTCTGGAAACACCATATATTTT.

The J gene is TRBJ1-4, the V gene TRBV11-2; D perhaps matches TRBD1 (6 bases). V was pared by 1 base and J by 5 bases, with 20 bases between. This CDR3 comprises 18 residues. Germline V CDR1 and CDR2: SGHAT, FQNNGV. The DNA for the CDR3 is TGTGCCAGCAGCTTAGCCCCGCGTGGGGGCGGCTCGAATGAAAAACTGTTTTTT. Amino acid sequence: CASSLAPRGGGSNEKLFF.

This chain joins TRBV27 and TRBJ2-1, with a tentative D call TRBD2 (6 bases). Germline CDR1 MNHEY, CDR2 SMNVEV (reference sequence). CDR3 length: 14 residues. V lost 6 bases to trimming and J lost 3 bases, with 12 bases between them. For the CDR3, the DNA is TGTGCCAGCAGCGGCGGACTACACTACAATGAGCAGTTCTTC. It is translated as CASSGGLHYNEQFF.

The table lists this clone with a few counts. DNA for the CDR3: TGTGCCAGTAGTAAAGCAGGGAATCAGCCCCAGCATTTT. Amino acid sequence: CASSKAGNQPQHF. The chain is built from TRBV19 and TRBJ1-5, with TRBD1 as a possible D gene (5 bases). V was trimmed by 4 bases and J by 4 bases, leaving 8 bases between them. This CDR3 is 13 amino acids long. The germline V gene encodes CDR1 LNHDA and CDR2 SQIVND (reference sequence). Drawing the rest from reference TRBV19 and TRBJ1-5, the complete variable domain is DGGITQSPKYLFRKEGQNVTLSCEQNLNHDAMYWYRQDPGQGLRLIYYSQIVNDFQKGDIAEGYSVSREKKESFPLTVTSAQKNPTAFYLCASSKAGNQPQHFGDGTRLSIL.

CDR3 bases: TGCGCCAGCAGGGGGGCAGCCGAGGCAGATACGCAGTATTTT. This translates into CASRGAAEADTQYF. The chain recombines TRBV5-1 with TRBJ2-3; a possible D gene is TRBD1 (6 bases). This CDR3 is 14 amino acids long. Germline assignment: CDR1 SGHRS and CDR2 YFSETQ. Trimming took off 5 bases at V and 4 bases at J, with 14 bases between the two ends.

This chain connects TRBV19 to TRBJ1-1; 7 bases map to TRBD1. The CDR3 extends over 12 amino acids. Germline CDR1 reads LNHDA; CDR2 reads SQIVND (reference sequence). The junction had 4 bases not matched to a gene; V was cut back by 5 bases and J by 7 bases. CDR3 loop: CASSPRQGEAFF. The CDR3, as DNA: TGTGCCAGTAGTCCCCGACAGGGTGAAGCTTTCTTT.

The V and J genes are TRBV24-1 and TRBJ2-5; a possible D gene is TRBD1 (6 bases). The ends were cut back, 7 bases at V and 5 bases at J, with 16 bases in the middle. CDR1 is KGHDR, CDR2 SFDVKD, per germline. The CDR3 contains 14 residues. The CDR3 DNA sequence: TGTGCCACCAGGGGCACAGGGCTATGGGAGACCCAGTACTTC. Translated: CATRGTGLWETQYF.

The chain has TRBV9 and TRBJ1-1; the D is unclear. This CDR3 is built from 13 residues. Trimming removed 3 bases from V and 5 bases from J, with 11 bases in between. The germline V gene encodes CDR1 SGDLS and CDR2 YYNGEE. The DNA of the CDR3 is TGTGCCAGCAGCGAGGGAGGACGTACTGAAGCTTTCTTT. Residues: CASSEGGRTEAFF.

The rearrangement links TRBV30 to TRBJ1-2; no clear D gene. Trimming took off 0 bases at V and 8 bases at J, with 7 bases between the two ends. CDR3 length: 11 residues. Germline CDR1 is GTSNPN and CDR2 is SVGIG (reference sequence). CDR3 nucleotides: TGTGCCTGGAGTGTAGGCGGGGGCTACACCTTC. Amino acid sequence: CAWSVGGGYTF.

V and J are TRBV3-1 (or the pseudogene TRBV3-2) and TRBJ1-4; weak D call: TRBD1 (6 bases). Germline V gene lookup returns CDR1 LGHDT and CDR2 YNNKEL (reference sequence). Trimming cost V 4 bases and J 10 bases, with 10 bases left between them. The CDR3 contains 12 residues. This chain's CDR3 is CASSLGQRKLFF. The DNA for the CDR3 is TGTGCCAGCAGCCTTGGACAGCGAAAACTGTTTTTT.

This clone was found once. The J gene is TRBJ1-6, the V gene TRBV14; D possibly corresponds to TRBD1 (6 bases). V shed 2 bases and J shed 7 bases, with 12 bases lying between them. This CDR3 comprises 15 residues. Germline loops: CDR1 SGHDN, CDR2 FVKESK. The CDR3: CASSQYRAGNSPLHF. CDR3 DNA: TGTGCCAGCAGCCAATACAGGGCTGGGAATTCACCCCTCCACTTT.

The chain combines TRBV2 with TRBJ1-1; D not resolved. From germline, CDR1 is SNHLY and CDR2 FYNNEI. Trimming pared 6 bases from V and 3 bases from J, leaving 11 bases between. The length of the CDR3 is 13 residues. CDR3 loop: CASSNSLYTEAFF. The CDR3 coding sequence is TGTGCCAGCAGCAACTCCCTCTACACTGAAGCTTTCTTT.

The rearrangement uses TRBV20-1 and TRBJ2-3; D gene uncertain. The CDR3 runs to 13 residues. V dropped 3 bases and J dropped 4 bases, with 11 bases sitting between them. Germline values: CDR1 DFQATT, CDR2 SNEGSKA (reference sequence). CDR3 protein: CSASLVTPDTQYF. DNA for the CDR3: TGCAGTGCTAGTTTGGTCACACCAGATACGCAGTATTTT.

This sequence joins TRBV5-1 and TRBJ2-7; 8 nucleotides agree with TRBD2. The CDR3 sequence is 15 residues long. CDR1 and CDR2 from the germline V gene are SGHRS and YFSETQ. The trim removed 4 bases at V and 0 bases at J, leaving 6 bases unmatched. CDR3 loop: CASSPSGSASYEQYV. CDR3 in DNA: TGCGCCAGCAGCCCGAGCGGGAGTGCCTCCTACGAGCAGTACGTC.

The chain has TRBV2 and TRBJ2-4; TRBD1 might be the D (5 bases). CDR3 length equals 13 residues. Germline V lookup: CDR1 SNHLY, CDR2 FYNNEI. Trimming took 6 bases from V and 2 from J, leaving 8 bases between them. The CDR3 here is CASSPGSKNIQYF. The CDR3 region has the DNA TGTGCCAGCAGCCCAGGGTCCAAAAACATTCAGTACTTC.

The chain employs TRBV27 and TRBJ2-1, with 8 nucleotides matching TRBD2. The CDR3 runs 15 residues. Germline CDR1 MNHEY, CDR2 SMNVEV (reference sequence). With 2 bases clipped from V and 2 bases from J, the junction kept 2 bases outside the gene matches. CDR3 nucleotides: TGTGCCAGCAGTTTAATAGCGGGAACCTACAATGAGCAGTTCTTC. Protein: CASSLIAGTYNEQFF.

The rearrangement uses TRBV27 and TRBJ2-6, with 10 bases that match TRBD1. CDR3 length: 18 residues. Unmatched junction bases numbered 8, after V lost 3 bases and J lost 3 bases. In germline, CDR1 is MNHEY, CDR2 SMNVEV (reference sequence). CDR3 DNA sequence: TGTGCCAGCAGTTTCGGGCGAGACAGGGGGCTTGGGGCCAACGTCCTGACTTTC. Its protein is CASSFGRDRGLGANVLTF.

The J gene is TRBJ2-4, the V gene TRBV6-5, with 7 bases that match TRBD1. J lost 2 bases, V lost 5 bases, and 6 bases had no gene match. The germline V gene has CDR1 MNHEY and CDR2 SVGAGI. This CDR3 spans 15 amino acids. The CDR3 sequence: CASSPTTGTKNIQYF. In DNA form, the CDR3 reads TGTGCCAGCAGTCCGACGACAGGGACCAAAAACATTCAGTACTTC.

The chain is built from TRBV6-6 and TRBJ1-5; 12 bases match TRBD1. Germline V gene lookup returns CDR1 MNHNY and CDR2 SVGAGI (reference sequence). V gave up 5 bases and J gave up 2 bases; unmatched junction bases: 28. The CDR3 runs 24 residues. The CDR3 protein is CASSHSPGTGGSAWGGHGNQPQHF. In DNA, the CDR3 is TGTGCCAGCAGTCATAGTCCCGGGACAGGGGGCTCTGCGTGGGGTGGTCATGGCAATCAGCCCCAGCATTTT.